What follows are 19 T cell receptor beta chains derived from one specimen sequenced in a study of CD8 T cells in Susac syndrome. The RNA input was roughly 0.45 to 1 ug, and it was reverse transcribed with random hexamers. TCRdb processed the immunoSEQ multiplex PCR reads anew with MiXCR; each CDR3 protein has one entry. The data show about 160,000 distinct CDR3 sequences, 92% seen once. The sample consisted of CD4+ T cells from PBMCs. The receptors shown here come from a human donor in good health.

There are a few counts of this clonotype. This chain connects TRBV5-1 to TRBJ2-2; 7 nucleotides line up with TRBD1. This CDR3 has 15 amino acids. V gave up 5 bases and J gave up 0 bases; unmatched junction bases: 4. Germline-derived CDR1 and CDR2 are SGHRS and YFSETQ. The CDR3 sequence: CASSTGTANTGELFF. The DNA for the CDR3 is TGCGCCAGCAGTACCGGGACAGCGAACACCGGGGAGCTGTTTTTT.

V gene TRBV2 combines with J gene TRBJ2-1; possible D gene TRBD2, 5 bases. CDR1 and CDR2 from the germline V gene are SNHLY and FYNNEI. The CDR3 length is 14 residues. V lost 3 bases, J lost 9 bases, and 15 bases lay in between. CDR3 in DNA: TGTGCCAGCAGTGATTCCCGTGAGGGTACTGAGCAGTTCTTC. This encodes CASSDSREGTEQFF.

This sequence joins TRBV10-3 and TRBJ2-4; the D gene is possibly TRBD2 (7 bases). The germline gives CDR1 ENHRY, CDR2 SYGVKD. The CDR3 consists of 17 residues. V was shortened by 3 bases and J by 1 base, with 16 bases between the two germline ends. The chain's CDR3 is CAISDSGGRLAKNIQYF. The CDR3 DNA is TGTGCCATCAGTGATTCCGGGGGGCGCTTGGCCAAAAACATTCAGTACTTC.

The chain combines TRBV7-9 with TRBJ1-6; the match to TRBD1 covers 8 bases. The CDR3 consists of 14 residues. Germline V gene sequence: CDR1 SEHNR, CDR2 FQNEAQ (reference sequence). With 5 bases clipped from V and 10 bases from J, the junction kept 7 bases outside the gene matches. The DNA of the CDR3 is TGTGCCAGCAGCACCGGACAGGGAGAATCACCCCTCCACTTT. This codes for CASSTGQGESPLHF.

The chain carries TRBV19 and TRBJ2-1; TRBD2 matches at 14 bases. Per the germline V gene, CDR1 is LNHDA and CDR2 is SQIVND (reference sequence). V shed 4 bases, J shed 12 bases, and the junction held 14 bases outside the gene matches. The CDR3 spans 17 residues. CDR3 residues: CASSTAPGTSGGAGQFF. The CDR3 DNA reads as TGTGCCAGTAGTACTGCTCCAGGGACTAGCGGGGGCGCTGGGCAGTTCTTC.

The CDR3 DNA reads TGTGCCAGCAGCTTAGCGTCTAGCATAGGTTACGAGCAGTACTTC. This codes for CASSLASSIGYEQYF. The J gene is TRBJ2-7, the V gene TRBV7-2, with a possible D match to TRBD2 (5 bases). V lost 0 bases and J 4 bases, leaving 13 bases between the germline ends. The length of the CDR3 is 15 residues. Germline lookup yields CDR1 SGHTA and CDR2 FQGNSA.

CDR3 sequence: CAISEPGWGGNTEAFF. The DNA of the CDR3 is TGTGCCATCAGTGAGCCAGGGTGGGGTGGGAACACTGAAGCTTTCTTT. This chain connects TRBV10-3 to TRBJ1-1; a weak D match, TRBD1 (5 bases). This CDR3 comprises 16 residues. Germline V lookup: CDR1 ENHRY, CDR2 SYGVKD. V gave up 2 bases and J gave up 1 base, with 14 bases separating them.

This clonotype was observed a single time. The chain combines TRBV7-2 with TRBJ2-5; 10 positions agree with TRBD2. The CDR3 has 17 residues. The germline V gene has CDR1 SGHTA and CDR2 FQGNSA. V lost 5 bases and J lost 2; bases outside the gene matches: 11. The CDR3 sequence: CASSLVGGSGGQETQYF. The DNA of the CDR3 is TGTGCCAGCAGCCTAGTGGGTGGTAGCGGGGGGCAAGAGACCCAGTACTTC.

In DNA, the CDR3 is TGTGCCAGCAGGCGATTTGGGGGGCTCAATGAAAAACTGTTTTTT. This encodes CASRRFGGLNEKLFF. The chain carries TRBV28 and TRBJ1-4; maybe TRBD1 (6 bases). V was trimmed by 6 bases and J by 5 bases, leaving 16 bases between them. This CDR3 spans 15 amino acids. Germline lookup yields CDR1 MDHEN and CDR2 SYDVKM. Full variable domain (remainder filled in from reference TRBV28 and TRBJ1-4): DVKVTQSSRYLVKRTGEKVFLECVQDMDHENMFWYRQDPGLGLRLIYFSYDVKMKEKGDIPEGYSVSREKKERFSLILESASTNQTSMYLCASRRFGGLNEKLFFGSGTQLSVL.

The J gene is TRBJ1-2, the V gene TRBV6-2 or TRBV6-3; D is undetermined. Between the trimmed V and J ends, which lost 6 bases and 8 bases, there was a span of 10 bases. CDR3 length equals 11 residues. CDR1 MNHEY and CDR2 SVGEGT come from the germline V gene. This CDR3 is CASSYYLGYTF. The CDR3 DNA is TGTGCCAGCAGCTATTACCTGGGCTACACCTTC.

This chain joins TRBV19 and TRBJ2-1; 12 bases align to TRBD1. From germline, CDR1 is LNHDA and CDR2 SQIVND (reference sequence). The CDR3 length is 16 residues. The trim removed 4 bases at V and 8 bases at J, leaving 9 bases unmatched. CDR3 loop: CASSNLPGQGADEQFF. The CDR3 DNA reads TGTGCCAGTAGTAATCTGCCGGGACAGGGGGCGGATGAGCAGTTCTTC.

J is TRBJ1-3 and V is TRBV18; no clear D gene. This CDR3 is 16 amino acids long. The V and J ends lost 2 bases and 0 bases respectively, with 11 bases between them. Germline lookup yields CDR1 KGHSH and CDR2 LQKENI. The CDR3 sequence: CASSPFDTYSGNTIYF. In DNA, the CDR3 is TGTGCCAGCTCACCATTTGACACATACTCTGGAAACACCATATATTTT.

The V and J genes are TRBV14 and TRBJ2-3; no firm D call. CDR3 length: 13 amino acids. Trimming stripped 1 base from V and 5 bases from J, with 7 bases between. Germline CDR1 SGHDN, CDR2 FVKESK. CDR3 bases: TGTGCCAGCAGCCAAGGCGTCGGAGATACGCAGTATTTT. Translating gives CASSQGVGDTQYF. The whole variable domain, remainder taken from reference TRBV14 and TRBJ2-3, is EAGVTQFPSHSVIEKGQTVTLRCDPISGHDNLYWYRRVMGKEIKFLLHFVKESKQDESGMPNNRFLAERTGGTYSTLKVQPAELEDSGVYFCASSQGVGDTQYFGPGTRLTVL.

V and J are TRBV28 and TRBJ2-7; TRBD1 or TRBD2 may be the D gene (5 bases each). The V end was cut by 6 bases, the J end by 9 bases, with 21 bases between. The CDR3 runs to 14 residues. Germline V gene sequence: CDR1 MDHEN, CDR2 SYDVKM. In DNA, the CDR3 is TGTGCCAGCAGCCCCGGGGCCGATCCCCAGGGGCAGTACTTC. Encoded protein: CASSPGADPQGQYF.

The chain links TRBV25-1 to TRBJ2-7; TRBD1 might be the D (6 bases). CDR3 length equals 14 residues. V lost 8 bases, J lost 1 base, and 15 bases lay in between. CDR1 is MGHDK and CDR2 is SYGVNS in the germline V gene. CDR3 in DNA: TGTGCCAGCGTGCCCTCGACAGGATCCTACGAGCAGTACTTC. This sequence encodes CASVPSTGSYEQYF.

The chain combines TRBV6-1 with TRBJ1-5; 8 nucleotides agree with TRBD1. The germline V gene encodes CDR1 MNHNS and CDR2 SASEGT. This CDR3 region has 12 residues. V gave up 11 bases and J gave up 2 bases; unmatched junction bases: 2. The CDR3 region has the DNA TGTGCCTCGACAGGGGGCAATCAGCCCCAGCATTTT. It specifies CASTGGNQPQHF.

Only one count was recorded for this clonotype. The V gene is TRBV6-1, the J gene TRBJ2-3; 8 positions agree with TRBD1. The junction had 6 bases not matched to a gene; V was cut back by 7 bases and J by 0 bases. This CDR3 has 15 residues. Germline V lookup: CDR1 MNHNS, CDR2 SASEGT. CDR3: CASNGQGFSTDTQYF. CDR3 DNA sequence: TGTGCCAGCAACGGACAGGGTTTTAGCACAGATACGCAGTATTTT.

The V call is TRBV25-1, the J call TRBJ1-5, with D unresolved. The CDR3 totals 14 residues. Trimming left V 2 bases short and J 9 bases short, with 14 bases between. The germline gives CDR1 MGHDK, CDR2 SYGVNS. CDR3 in amino acids: CASSESSVRGPQHF. In DNA, the CDR3 is TGTGCCAGCAGTGAAAGTTCGGTCCGAGGGCCCCAGCATTTT.

The J gene is TRBJ2-1, the V gene TRBV18; 9 bases fit TRBD1. Germline V CDR1 and CDR2: KGHSH, LQKENI. The CDR3 contains 15 residues. V lost 3 bases and J lost 7; bases outside the gene matches: 7. CDR3 region: CASSPTGTGSNEQFF. CDR3 nucleotides: TGTGCCAGCTCACCTACCGGGACAGGGTCGAATGAGCAGTTCTTC.